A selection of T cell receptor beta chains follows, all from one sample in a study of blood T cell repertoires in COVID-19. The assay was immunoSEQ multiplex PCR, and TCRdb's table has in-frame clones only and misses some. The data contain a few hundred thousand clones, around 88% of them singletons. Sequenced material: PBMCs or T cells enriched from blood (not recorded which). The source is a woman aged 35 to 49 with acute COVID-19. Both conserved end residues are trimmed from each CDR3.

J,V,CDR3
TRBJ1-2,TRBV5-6,ASSSRQLFYGYT
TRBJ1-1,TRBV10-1,ASSESRANTEAF
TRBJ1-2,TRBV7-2,ASSLGMAGYGYT
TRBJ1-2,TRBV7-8,ASSYAGTGGAGYT
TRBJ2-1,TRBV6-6,ASSYSRVYNEQF
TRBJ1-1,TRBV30,AWSGGRGEAF
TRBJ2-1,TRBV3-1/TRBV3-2,ASSQGGLAGGGVEF
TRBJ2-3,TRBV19,ASSQGGSGTDTQY
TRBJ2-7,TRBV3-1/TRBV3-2,ASSQGWGVTYEQY
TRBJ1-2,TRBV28,ASSDTGTGFFYGYT
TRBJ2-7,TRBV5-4,ASSLWSDAGEQY
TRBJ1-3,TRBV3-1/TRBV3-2,ASSQSQGAGNTIY
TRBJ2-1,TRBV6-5,ASSYSGGRANNEQF
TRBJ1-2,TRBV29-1,SVGGGRPQAGYT
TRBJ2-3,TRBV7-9,ASSAGTSGLGY
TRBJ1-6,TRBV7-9,ASSLEGRSSPLH
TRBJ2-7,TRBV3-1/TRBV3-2,ASSRDRGLPPYEQY
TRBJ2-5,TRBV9,ASSVVPGGAGGTQETQY
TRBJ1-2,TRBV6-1,ASSEGRAGAYGYT
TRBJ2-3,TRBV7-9,ASSSGTSGGDTQY
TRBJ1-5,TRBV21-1,ASSKGGRGSYQPQH
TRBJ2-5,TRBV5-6,ASSPRGPETQY
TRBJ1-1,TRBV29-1,SVAVGLGSTEAF
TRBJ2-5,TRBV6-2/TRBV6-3,ASSYSIRGRQGSQETQY
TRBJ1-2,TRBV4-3,ASSQGQQGAGGYT
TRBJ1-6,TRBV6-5,ASRTTTALKSPLH